Described below is a single T cell receptor beta chain sequence and its context. The data originate from a study of blood T cell repertoires in COVID-19. Across the study: Samples of COVID-19 (acute and convalescent) were obtained from the United States, Italy and Spain. PBMCs, B-cell-depleted T cells, or T cells were the source of the cDNA or gDNA that made up the material.

The V and J ends lost 6 bases and 4 bases, in that order; junction bases with no gene match: 5. This CDR3 has 14 amino acids. Germline V lookup: CDR1 MNHEY, CDR2 SVGAGI. Source study methods: Amplified reference gene primers provided the basis for estimating nucleated cell counts. TCRdb's copy holds only in-frame clones and misses some; the assay was immunoSEQ multiplex PCR. V, J and clone size are taken as reported in that table, and D and trimming were inferred from the DNA itself. The sample lists 68,000 or so clones; around 83% were seen once. The sequence was obtained from a man aged 50-60 years with acute or convalescent COVID-19. The sample taken for sequencing was peripheral blood. The chain joins TRBV6-5 to TRBJ1-4; the match to TRBD1 covers 7 bases. The CDR3 DNA sequence: TGTGCCAGCAGCCTGGGACAGCTTAATGAAAAACTGTTTTTT. This translates into CASSLGQLNEKLFF.